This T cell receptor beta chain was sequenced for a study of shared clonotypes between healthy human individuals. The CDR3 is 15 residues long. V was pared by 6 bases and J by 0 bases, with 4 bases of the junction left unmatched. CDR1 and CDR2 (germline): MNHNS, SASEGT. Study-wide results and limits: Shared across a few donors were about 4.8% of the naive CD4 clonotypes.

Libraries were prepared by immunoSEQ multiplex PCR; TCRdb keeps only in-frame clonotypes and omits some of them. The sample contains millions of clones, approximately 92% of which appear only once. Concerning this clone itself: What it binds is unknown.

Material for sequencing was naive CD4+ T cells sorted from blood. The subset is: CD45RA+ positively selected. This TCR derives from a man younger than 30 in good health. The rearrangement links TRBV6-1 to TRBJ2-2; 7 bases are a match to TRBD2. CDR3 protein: CASRGGGTNTGELFF. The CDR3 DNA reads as TGTGCCAGCAGAGGCGGGGGTACGAACACCGGGGAGCTGTTTTTT.